What follows describes a single T cell receptor (beta chain). This entry is derived from a study of blood T cell repertoires in COVID-19. The protocol was immunoSEQ multiplex PCR, while the TCRdb copy is restricted to in-frame clones and leaves out a portion. The table includes more than 100,000 clones, about four fifths detected once. Germline loops: CDR1 SGHRS, CDR2 YFSETQ. Deletions cut 1 base from V and 6 bases from J, with 10 bases between. CDR3 length equals 13 residues. Each participant's cohort was designated according to participant-reported clinical history. The chain uses TRBV5-1 and TRBJ1-2; TRBD1 might be the D (5 bases). Sample: PBMCs or T cells enriched from blood (not recorded which). This clonotype was sampled from a woman aged 30 to 39 who had recovered from COVID-19. The DNA of the CDR3 is TGCGCCAGCAGCTTGAGGGCAGGGCATGGCTACACCTTC. Protein: CASSLRAGHGYTF. Full variable domain (missing parts from reference TRBV5-1 and TRBJ1-2): KAGVTQTPRYLIKTRGQQVTLSCSPISGHRSVSWYQQTPGQGLQFLFEYFSETQRNKGNFPGRFSGRQFSNSRSEMNVSTLELGDSALYLCASSLRAGHGYTFGSGTRLTVV.